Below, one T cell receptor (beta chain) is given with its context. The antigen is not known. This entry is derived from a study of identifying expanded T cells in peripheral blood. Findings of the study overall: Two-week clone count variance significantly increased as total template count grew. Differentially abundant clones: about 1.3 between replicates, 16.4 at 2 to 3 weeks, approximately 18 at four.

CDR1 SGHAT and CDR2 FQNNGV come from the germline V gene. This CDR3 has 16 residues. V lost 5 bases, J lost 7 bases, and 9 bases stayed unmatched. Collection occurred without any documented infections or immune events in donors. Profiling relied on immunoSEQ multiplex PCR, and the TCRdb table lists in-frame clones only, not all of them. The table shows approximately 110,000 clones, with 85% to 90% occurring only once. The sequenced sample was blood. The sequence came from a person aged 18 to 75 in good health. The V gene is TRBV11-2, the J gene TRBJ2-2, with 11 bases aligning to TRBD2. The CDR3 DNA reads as TGTGCCAGCAGCCCCTATAGCGGGGGGGCGGGCGGGGAGCTGTTTTTT. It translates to CASSPYSGGAGGELFF.